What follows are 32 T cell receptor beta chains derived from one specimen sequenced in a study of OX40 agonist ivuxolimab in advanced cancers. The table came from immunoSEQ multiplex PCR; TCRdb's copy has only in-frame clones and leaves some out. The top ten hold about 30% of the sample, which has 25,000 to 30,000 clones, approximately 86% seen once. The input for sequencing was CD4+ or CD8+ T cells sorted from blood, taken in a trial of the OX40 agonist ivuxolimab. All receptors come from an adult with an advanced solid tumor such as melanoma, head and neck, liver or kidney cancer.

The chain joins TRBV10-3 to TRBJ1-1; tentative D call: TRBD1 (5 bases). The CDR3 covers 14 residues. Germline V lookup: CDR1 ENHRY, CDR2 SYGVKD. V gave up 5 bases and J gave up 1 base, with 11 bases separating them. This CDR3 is CAISRQSENTEAFF. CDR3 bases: TGTGCCATCAGTCGACAGTCTGAGAACACTGAAGCTTTCTTT.

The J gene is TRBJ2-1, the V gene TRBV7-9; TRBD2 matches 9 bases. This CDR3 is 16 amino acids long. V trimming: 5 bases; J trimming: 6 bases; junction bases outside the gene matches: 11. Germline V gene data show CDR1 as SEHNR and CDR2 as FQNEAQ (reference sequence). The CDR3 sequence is CASSPISGSGFNEQFF. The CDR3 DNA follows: TGTGCCAGCAGCCCTATTAGCGGGAGCGGGTTCAATGAGCAGTTCTTC.

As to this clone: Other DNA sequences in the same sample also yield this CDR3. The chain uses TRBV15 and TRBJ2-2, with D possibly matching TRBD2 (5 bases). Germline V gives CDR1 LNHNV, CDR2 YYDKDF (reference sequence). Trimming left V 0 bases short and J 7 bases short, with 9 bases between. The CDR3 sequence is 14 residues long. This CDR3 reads CATSRDNRGGELFF. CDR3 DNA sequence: TGTGCCACCAGCAGAGATAATCGGGGCGGGGAGCTGTTTTTT.

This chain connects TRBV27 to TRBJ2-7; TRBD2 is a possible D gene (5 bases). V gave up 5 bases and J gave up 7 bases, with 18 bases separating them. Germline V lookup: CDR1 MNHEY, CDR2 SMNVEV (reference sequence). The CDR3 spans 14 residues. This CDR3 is CASSPGLPGAEQYF. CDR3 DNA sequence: TGTGCCAGCAGTCCTGGACTCCCCGGTGCAGAGCAGTACTTC.

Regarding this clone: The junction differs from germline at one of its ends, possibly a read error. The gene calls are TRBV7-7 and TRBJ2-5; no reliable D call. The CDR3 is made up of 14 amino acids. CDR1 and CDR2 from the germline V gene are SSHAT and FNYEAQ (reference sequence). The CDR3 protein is CASSLIRYQETQYF. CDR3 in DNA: TGTGCTAGCAGCTTAATTCGCTACCAAGAGACCCAGTACTTC. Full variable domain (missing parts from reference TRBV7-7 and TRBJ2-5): GAGVSQSPRYKVTKRGQDVTLRCDPISSHATLYWYQQALGQGPEFLTYFNYEAQPDKSGLPSDRFSAERPEGSISTLTIQRTEQRDSAMYRCASSLIRYQETQYFGPGTRLLVL.

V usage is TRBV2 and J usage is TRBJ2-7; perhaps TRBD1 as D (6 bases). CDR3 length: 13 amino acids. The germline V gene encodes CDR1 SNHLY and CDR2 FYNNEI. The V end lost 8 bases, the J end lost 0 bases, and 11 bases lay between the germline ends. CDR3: CASDGQPSYEQYF. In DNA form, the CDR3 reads TGTGCCAGCGATGGACAGCCCTCCTACGAGCAGTACTTC.

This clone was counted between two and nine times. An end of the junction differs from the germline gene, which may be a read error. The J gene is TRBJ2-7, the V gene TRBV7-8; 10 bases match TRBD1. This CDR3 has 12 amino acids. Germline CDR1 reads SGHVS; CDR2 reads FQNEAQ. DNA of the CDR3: TGTGCGAGCAGGGACAGGGGATACGAGCAGTACTTC. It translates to CASRDRGYEQYF.

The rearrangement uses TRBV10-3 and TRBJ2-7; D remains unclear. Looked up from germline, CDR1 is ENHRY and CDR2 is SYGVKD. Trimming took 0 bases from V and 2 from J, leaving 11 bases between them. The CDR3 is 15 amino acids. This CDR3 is CAISESGLGTYEQYF. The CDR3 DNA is TGTGCCATCAGTGAGTCAGGCTTGGGGACCTACGAGCAGTACTTC.

The CDR3: CASSSPDGSDTQYF. The CDR3 nucleotides are TGTGCCAGCAGTTCGCCTGACGGATCAGATACGCAGTATTTT. The rearrangement uses TRBV6-5 and TRBJ2-3; D is unresolved. V dropped 4 bases and J dropped 4 bases, with 12 bases sitting between them. Germline CDR1 and CDR2: MNHEY and SVGAGI. CDR3 length: 14 residues.

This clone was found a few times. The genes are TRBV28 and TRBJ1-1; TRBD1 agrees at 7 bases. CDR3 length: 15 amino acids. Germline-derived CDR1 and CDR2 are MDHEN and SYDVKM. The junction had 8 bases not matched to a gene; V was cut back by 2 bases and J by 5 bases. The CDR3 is CASSLRDSIKTEAFF. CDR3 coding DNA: TGTGCCAGCAGTTTACGGGACAGTATTAAGACTGAAGCTTTCTTT. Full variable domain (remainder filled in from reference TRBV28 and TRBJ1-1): DVKVTQSSRYLVKRTGEKVFLECVQDMDHENMFWYRQDPGLGLRLIYFSYDVKMKEKGDIPEGYSVSREKKERFSLILESASTNQTSMYLCASSLRDSIKTEAFFGQGTRLTVV.

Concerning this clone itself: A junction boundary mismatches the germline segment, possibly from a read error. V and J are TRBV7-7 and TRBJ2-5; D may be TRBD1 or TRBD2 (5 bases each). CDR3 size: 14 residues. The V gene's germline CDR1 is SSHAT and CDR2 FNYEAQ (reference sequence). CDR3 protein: CASSYRGVRETQYF. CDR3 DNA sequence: TGTGCTAGCAGTTATCGAGGGGTCCGGGAGACCCAGTACTTC.

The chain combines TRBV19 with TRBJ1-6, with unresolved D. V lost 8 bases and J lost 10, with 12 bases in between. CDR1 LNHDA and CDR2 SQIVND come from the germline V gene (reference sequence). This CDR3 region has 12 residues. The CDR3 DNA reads TGTGCCAGTCAGATCGGATGGTCACCCCTCCACTTT. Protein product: CASQIGWSPLHF.

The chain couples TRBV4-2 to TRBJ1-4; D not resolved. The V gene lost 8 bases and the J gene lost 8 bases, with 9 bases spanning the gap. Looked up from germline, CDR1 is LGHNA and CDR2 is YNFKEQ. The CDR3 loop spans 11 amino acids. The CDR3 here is CASRYSEKLFF. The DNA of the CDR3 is TGTGCCAGCCGGTACTCCGAAAAACTGTTTTTT.

CDR3 residues: CASIQGTSYTF. The CDR3 nucleotides read TGTGCCAGCATTCAGGGCACCTCCTACACCTTC. This sequence joins TRBV6-9 and TRBJ1-2, with a weak D call TRBD1 (5 bases). Germline CDR1 and CDR2: MNHGY and SVAAGI. Trimming left V 7 bases short and J 10 bases short, with 13 bases between. The CDR3 loop spans 11 amino acids.

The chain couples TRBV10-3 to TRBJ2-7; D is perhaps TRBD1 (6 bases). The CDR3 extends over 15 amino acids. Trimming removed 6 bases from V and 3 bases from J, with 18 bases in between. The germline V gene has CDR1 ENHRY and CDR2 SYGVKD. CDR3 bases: TGTGCCATCAGCCGGAAGGACAGTACCTACTACGAGCAGTACTTC. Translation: CAISRKDSTYYEQYF.

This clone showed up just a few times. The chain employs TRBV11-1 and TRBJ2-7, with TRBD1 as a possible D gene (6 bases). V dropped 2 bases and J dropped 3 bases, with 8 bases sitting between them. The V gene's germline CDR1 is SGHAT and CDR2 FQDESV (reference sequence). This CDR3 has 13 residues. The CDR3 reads CASSLTRGYEQYF. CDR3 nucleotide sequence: TGTGCCAGCAGCTTAACCAGGGGCTACGAGCAGTACTTC.

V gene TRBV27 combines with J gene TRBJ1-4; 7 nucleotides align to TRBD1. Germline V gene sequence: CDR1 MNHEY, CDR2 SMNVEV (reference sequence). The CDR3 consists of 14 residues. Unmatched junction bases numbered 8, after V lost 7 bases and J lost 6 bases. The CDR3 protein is CASTQSGGYEKLFF. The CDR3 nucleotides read TGTGCCAGCACTCAATCAGGGGGGTATGAAAAACTGTTTTTT.

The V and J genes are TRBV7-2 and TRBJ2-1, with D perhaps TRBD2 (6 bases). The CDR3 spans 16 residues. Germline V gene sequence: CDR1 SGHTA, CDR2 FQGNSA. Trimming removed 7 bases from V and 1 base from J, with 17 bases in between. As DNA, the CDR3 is TGTGCCAGCACCCCGACGGGCGGGGTATCCTACAATGAGCAGTTCTTC. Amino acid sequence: CASTPTGGVSYNEQFF.

The CDR3 here is CASSLYDSEPLHF. The CDR3 nucleotides read TGTGCCAGCAGCTTATACGACTCCGAACCCCTCCACTTT. V usage is TRBV7-9 and J usage is TRBJ1-6; no firm D call. This CDR3 region has 13 residues. V was pared by 2 bases and J by 12 bases, with 11 bases between. Per the germline V gene, CDR1 is SEHNR and CDR2 is FQNEAQ (reference sequence).

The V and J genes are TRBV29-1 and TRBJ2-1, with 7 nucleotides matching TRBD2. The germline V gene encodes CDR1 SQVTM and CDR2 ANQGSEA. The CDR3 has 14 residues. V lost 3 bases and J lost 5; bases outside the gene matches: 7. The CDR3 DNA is TGCAGCGTTGAGTGGGCAGGGAGGGACAATGAGCAGTTCTTC. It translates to CSVEWAGRDNEQFF.

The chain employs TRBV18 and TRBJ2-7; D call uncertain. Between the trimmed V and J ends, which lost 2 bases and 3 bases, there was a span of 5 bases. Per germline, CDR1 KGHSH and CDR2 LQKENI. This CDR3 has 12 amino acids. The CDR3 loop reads CASSPASYEQYF. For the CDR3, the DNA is TGTGCCAGCTCACCAGCGAGCTACGAGCAGTACTTC.

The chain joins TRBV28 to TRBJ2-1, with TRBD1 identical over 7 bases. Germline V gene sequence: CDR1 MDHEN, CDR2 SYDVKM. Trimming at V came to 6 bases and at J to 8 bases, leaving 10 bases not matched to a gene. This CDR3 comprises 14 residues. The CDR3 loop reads CASREQDRDHEQFF. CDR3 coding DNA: TGTGCCAGCAGGGAACAAGACAGGGACCATGAGCAGTTCTTC.

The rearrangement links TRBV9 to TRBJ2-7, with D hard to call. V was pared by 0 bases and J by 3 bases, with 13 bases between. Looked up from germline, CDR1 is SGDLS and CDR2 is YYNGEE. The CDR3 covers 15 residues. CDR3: CASSVGNLPNYEQYF. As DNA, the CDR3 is TGTGCCAGCAGCGTAGGTAACCTTCCCAACTACGAGCAGTACTTC. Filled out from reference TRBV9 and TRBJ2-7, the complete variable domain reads DSGVTQTPKHLITATGQRVTLRCSPRSGDLSVYWYQQSLDQGLQFLIQYYNGEERAKGNILERFSAQQFPDLHSELNLSSLELGDSALYFCASSVGNLPNYEQYFGPGTRLTVT.

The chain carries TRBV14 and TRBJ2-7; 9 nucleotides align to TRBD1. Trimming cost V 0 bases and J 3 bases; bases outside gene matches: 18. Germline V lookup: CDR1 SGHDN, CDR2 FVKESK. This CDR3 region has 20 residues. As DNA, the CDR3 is TGTGCCAGCAGCCAAGATTGGGACAGGGTGTTGGGGACTTCCGACTACGAGCAGTACTTC. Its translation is CASSQDWDRVLGTSDYEQYF.

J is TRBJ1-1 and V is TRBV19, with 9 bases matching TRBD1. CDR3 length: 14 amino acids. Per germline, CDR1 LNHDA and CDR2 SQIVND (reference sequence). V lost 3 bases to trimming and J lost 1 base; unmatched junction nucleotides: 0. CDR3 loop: CASSMDRGNTEAFF. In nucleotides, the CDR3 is TGTGCCAGTAGTATGGACAGGGGGAACACTGAAGCTTTCTTT.

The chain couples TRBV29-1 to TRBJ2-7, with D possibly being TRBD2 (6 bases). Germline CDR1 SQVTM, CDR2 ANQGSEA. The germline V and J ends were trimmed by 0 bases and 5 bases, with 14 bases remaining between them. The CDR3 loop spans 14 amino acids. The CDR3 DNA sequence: TGCAGCGTTGAAGACGTTGACGGGGGTAACGAGCAGTACTTC. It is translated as CSVEDVDGGNEQYF.

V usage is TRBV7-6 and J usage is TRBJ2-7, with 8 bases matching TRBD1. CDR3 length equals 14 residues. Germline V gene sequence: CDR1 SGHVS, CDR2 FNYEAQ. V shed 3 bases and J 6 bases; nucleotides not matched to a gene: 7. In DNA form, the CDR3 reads TGTGCCAGCAGCTTTTCTCCCAGGGGGCTCGAGCAGTACTTC. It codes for CASSFSPRGLEQYF.

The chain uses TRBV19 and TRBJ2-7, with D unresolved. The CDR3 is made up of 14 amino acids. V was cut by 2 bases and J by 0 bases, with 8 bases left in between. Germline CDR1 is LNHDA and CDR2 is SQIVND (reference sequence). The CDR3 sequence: CASSITPNSYEQYF. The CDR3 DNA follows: TGTGCCAGTAGTATAACTCCTAACTCCTACGAGCAGTACTTC.

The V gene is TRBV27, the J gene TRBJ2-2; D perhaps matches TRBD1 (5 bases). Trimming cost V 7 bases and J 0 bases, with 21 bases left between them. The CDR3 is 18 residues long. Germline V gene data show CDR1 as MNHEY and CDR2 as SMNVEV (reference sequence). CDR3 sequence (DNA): TGTGCCAGCACCTCCTTAAGTTACGGACACACGAACACCGGGGAGCTGTTTTTT. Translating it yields CASTSLSYGHTNTGELFF.

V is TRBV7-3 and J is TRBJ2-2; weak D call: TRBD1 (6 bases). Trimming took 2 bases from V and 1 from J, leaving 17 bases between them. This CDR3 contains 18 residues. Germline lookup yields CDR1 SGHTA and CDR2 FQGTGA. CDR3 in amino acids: CASSLYPKDSMNTGELFF. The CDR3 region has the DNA TGTGCCAGCAGCTTATACCCCAAGGACAGCATGAACACCGGGGAGCTGTTTTTT. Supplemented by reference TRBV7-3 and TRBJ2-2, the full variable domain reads GAGVSQTPSNKVTEKGKYVELRCDPISGHTALYWYRQSLGQGPEFLIYFQGTGAADDSGLPNDRFFAVRPEGSVSTLKIQRTERGDSAVYLCASSLYPKDSMNTGELFFGEGSRLTVL.

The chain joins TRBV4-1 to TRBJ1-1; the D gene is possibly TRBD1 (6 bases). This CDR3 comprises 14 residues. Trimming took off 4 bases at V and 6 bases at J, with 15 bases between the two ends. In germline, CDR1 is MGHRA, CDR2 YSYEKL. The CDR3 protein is CASSPGQIGAEAFF. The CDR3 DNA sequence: TGCGCCAGCAGCCCCGGACAGATAGGCGCTGAAGCTTTCTTT.

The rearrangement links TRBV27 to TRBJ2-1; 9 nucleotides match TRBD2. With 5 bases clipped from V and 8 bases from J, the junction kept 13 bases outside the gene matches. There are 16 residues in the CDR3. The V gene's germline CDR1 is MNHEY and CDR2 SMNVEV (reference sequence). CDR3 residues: CASSIWTSAFVDEQFF. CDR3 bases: TGTGCCAGCAGTATTTGGACTAGCGCCTTCGTGGATGAGCAGTTCTTC.